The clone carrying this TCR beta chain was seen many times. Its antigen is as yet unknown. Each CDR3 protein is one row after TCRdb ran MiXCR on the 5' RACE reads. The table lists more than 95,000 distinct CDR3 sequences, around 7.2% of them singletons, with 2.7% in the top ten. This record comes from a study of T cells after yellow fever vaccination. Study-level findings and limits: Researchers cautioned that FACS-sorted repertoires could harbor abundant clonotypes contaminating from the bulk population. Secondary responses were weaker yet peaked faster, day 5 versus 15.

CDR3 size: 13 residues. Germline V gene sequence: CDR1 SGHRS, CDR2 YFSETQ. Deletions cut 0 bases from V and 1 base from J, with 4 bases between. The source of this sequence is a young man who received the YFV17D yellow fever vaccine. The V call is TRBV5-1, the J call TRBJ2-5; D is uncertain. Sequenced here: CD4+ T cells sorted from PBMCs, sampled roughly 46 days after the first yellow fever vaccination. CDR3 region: CASSLAIQETQYF. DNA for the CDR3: TGCGCCAGCAGCTTGGCCATCCAAGAGACCCAGTACTTC. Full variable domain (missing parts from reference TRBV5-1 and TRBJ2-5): KAGVTQTPRYLIKTRGQQVTLSCSPISGHRSVSWYQQTPGQGLQFLFEYFSETQRNKGNFPGRFSGRQFSNSRSEMNVSTLELGDSALYLCASSLAIQETQYFGPGTRLLVL.